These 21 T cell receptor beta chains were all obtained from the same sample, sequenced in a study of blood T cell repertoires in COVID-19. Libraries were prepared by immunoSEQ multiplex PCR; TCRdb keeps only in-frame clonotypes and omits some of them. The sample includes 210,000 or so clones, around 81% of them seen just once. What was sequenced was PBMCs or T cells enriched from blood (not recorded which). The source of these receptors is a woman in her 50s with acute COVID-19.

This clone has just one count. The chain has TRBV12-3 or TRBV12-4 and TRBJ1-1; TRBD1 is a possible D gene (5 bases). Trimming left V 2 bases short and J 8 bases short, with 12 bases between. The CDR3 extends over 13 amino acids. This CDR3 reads CASSLMAGSEAFF. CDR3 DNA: TGTGCCAGCAGTTTAATGGCAGGGTCCGAAGCTTTCTTT.

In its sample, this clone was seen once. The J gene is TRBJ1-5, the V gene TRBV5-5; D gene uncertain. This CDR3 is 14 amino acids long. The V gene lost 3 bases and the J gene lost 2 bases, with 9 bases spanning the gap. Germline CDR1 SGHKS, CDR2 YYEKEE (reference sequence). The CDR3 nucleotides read TGTGCCAGCAGCTCCGCGGTCGGCAATCAGCCCCAGCATTTT. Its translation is CASSSAVGNQPQHF.

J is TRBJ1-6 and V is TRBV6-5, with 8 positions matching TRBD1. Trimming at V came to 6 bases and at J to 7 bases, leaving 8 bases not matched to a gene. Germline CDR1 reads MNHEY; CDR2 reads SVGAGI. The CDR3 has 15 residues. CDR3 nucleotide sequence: TGTGCCAGCAGCGCGGACAGGGCTCAAAATTCACCCCTCCACTTT. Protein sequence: CASSADRAQNSPLHF.

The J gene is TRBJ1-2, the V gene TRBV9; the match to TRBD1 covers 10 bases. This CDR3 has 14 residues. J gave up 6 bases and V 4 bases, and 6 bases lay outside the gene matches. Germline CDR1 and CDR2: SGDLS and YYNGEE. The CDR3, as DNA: TGTGCCAGCAGCACGGACAGGGGGACAAATGGCTACACCTTC. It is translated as CASSTDRGTNGYTF.

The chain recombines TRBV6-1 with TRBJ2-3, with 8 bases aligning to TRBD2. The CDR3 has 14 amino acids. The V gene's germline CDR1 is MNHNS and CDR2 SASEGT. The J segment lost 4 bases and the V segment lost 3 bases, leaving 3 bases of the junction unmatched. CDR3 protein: CASSEGRGADTQYF. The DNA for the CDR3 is TGTGCCAGCAGTGAGGGGCGGGGGGCAGATACGCAGTATTTT.

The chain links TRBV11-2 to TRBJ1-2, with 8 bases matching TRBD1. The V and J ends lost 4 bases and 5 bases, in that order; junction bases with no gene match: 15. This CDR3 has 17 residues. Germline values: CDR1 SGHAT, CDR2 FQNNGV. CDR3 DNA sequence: TGTGCCAGCAGCTCCATGGGGTCCGGACAGGGAATATATGGCTACACCTTC. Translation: CASSSMGSGQGIYGYTF. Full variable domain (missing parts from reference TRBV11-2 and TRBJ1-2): EAGVAQSPRYKIIEKRQSVAFWCNPISGHATLYWYQQILGQGPKLLIQFQNNGVVDDSQLPKDRFSAERLKGVDSTLKIQPAKLEDSAVYLCASSSMGSGQGIYGYTFGSGTRLTVV.

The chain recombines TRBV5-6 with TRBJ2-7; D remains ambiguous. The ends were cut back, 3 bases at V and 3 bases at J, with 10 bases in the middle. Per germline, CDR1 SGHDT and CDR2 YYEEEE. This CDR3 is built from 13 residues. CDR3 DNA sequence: TGTGCCAGCAGCTCCGGGTTACACTACGAGCAGTACTTC. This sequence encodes CASSSGLHYEQYF.

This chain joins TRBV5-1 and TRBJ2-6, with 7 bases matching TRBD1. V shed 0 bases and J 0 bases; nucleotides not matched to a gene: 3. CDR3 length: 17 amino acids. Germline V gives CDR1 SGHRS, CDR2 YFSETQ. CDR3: CASSLGQGVSGANVLTF. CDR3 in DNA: TGCGCCAGCAGCTTGGGACAGGGCGTCTCTGGGGCCAACGTCCTGACTTTC.

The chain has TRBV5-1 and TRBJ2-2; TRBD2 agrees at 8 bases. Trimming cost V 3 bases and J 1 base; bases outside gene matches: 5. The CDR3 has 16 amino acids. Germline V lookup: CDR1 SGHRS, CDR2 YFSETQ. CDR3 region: CASSSGLAVNTGELFF. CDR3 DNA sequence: TGCGCCAGCAGCTCAGGACTAGCAGTGAACACCGGGGAGCTGTTTTTT.

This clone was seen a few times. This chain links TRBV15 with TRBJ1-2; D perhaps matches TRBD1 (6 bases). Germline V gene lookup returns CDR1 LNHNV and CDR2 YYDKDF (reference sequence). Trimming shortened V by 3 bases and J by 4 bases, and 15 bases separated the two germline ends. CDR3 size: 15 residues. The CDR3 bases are TGTGCCACCAGCAGGCCGGGGGGCGCCCTCTATGGCTACACCTTC. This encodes CATSRPGGALYGYTF.

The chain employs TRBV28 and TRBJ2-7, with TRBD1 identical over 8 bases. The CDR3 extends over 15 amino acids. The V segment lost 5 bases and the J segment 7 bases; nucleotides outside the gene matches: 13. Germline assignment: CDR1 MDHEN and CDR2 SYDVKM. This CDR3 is CASSVPGTGSWEQYF. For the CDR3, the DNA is TGTGCCAGCAGTGTCCCCGGGACAGGTTCGTGGGAGCAGTACTTC.

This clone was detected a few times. The CDR3 DNA reads TGTGCCAGCAGCCAAGAGACAGGGAACACCGGGGAGCTGTTTTTT. Encoded protein: CASSQETGNTGELFF. V is TRBV7-6 and J is TRBJ2-2; perhaps TRBD1 as D (6 bases). V was clipped by 5 bases and J by 1 base, with 11 bases between them. The germline gives CDR1 SGHVS, CDR2 FNYEAQ. The CDR3 is 15 residues long.

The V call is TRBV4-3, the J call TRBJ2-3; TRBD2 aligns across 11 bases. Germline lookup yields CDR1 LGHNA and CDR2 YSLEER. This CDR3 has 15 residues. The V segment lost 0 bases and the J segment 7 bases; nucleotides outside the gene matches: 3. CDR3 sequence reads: CASSQETSGVNTQYF. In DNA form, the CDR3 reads TGCGCCAGCAGCCAAGAGACTAGCGGGGTCAATACGCAGTATTTT.

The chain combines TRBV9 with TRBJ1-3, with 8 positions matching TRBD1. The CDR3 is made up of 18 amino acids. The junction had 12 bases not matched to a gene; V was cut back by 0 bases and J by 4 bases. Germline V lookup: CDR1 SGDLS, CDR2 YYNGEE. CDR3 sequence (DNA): TGTGCCAGCAGCGTAGCCCTCGTGGGGCAGGGGGCCGGAAACACCATATATTTT. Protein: CASSVALVGQGAGNTIYF. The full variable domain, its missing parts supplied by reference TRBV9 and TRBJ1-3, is DSGVTQTPKHLITATGQRVTLRCSPRSGDLSVYWYQQSLDQGLQFLIQYYNGEERAKGNILERFSAQQFPDLHSELNLSSLELGDSALYFCASSVALVGQGAGNTIYFGEGSWLTVV.

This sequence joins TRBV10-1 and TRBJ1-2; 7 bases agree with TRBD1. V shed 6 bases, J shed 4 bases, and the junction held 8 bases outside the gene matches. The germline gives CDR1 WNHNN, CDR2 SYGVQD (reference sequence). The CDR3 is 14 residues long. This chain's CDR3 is CASRLQQGSYGYTF. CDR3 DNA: TGCGCCAGCAGGCTCCAACAGGGGAGCTATGGCTACACCTTC.

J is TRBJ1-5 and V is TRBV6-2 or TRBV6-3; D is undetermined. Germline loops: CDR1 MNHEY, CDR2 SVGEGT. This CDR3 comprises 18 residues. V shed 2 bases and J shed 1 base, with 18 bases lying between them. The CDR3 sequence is CASSYMAGRDLSNQPQHF. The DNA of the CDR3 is TGTGCCAGCAGTTACATGGCAGGCCGGGATCTAAGCAATCAGCCCCAGCATTTT.

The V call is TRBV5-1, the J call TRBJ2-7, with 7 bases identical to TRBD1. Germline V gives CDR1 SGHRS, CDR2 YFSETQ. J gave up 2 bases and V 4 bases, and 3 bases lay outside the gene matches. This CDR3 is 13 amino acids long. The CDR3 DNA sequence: TGCGCCAGCAGCCTGACAGGGCCCTACGAGCAGTACTTC. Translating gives CASSLTGPYEQYF.

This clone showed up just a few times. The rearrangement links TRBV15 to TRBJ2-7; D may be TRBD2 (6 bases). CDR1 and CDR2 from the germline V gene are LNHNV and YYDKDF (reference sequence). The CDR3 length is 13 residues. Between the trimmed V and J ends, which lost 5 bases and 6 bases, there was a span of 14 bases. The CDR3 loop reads CATSAGRTTEQYF. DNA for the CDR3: TGTGCCACCAGCGCGGGGCGTACTACCGAGCAGTACTTC.

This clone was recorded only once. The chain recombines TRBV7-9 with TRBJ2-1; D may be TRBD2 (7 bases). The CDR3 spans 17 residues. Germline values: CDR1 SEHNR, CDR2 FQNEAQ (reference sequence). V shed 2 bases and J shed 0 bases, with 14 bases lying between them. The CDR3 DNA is TGTGCCAGCAGCTTAAGGGGGGGGCCCAGCTCCTACAATGAGCAGTTCTTC. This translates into CASSLRGGPSSYNEQFF.

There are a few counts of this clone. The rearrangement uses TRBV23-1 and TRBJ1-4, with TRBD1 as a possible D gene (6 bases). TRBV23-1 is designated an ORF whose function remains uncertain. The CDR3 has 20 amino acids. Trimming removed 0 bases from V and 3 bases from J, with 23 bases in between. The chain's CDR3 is CASSQSVPRGGGLPNEKLFF. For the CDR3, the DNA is TGCGCCAGCAGTCAATCCGTCCCAAGAGGGGGGGGACTACCTAATGAAAAACTGTTTTTT.

The CDR3 DNA reads as TGTGCCAGCAGTTTGGCGGGGGCGGGACATAGCAATCAGCCCCAGCATTTT. This gives the protein CASSLAGAGHSNQPQHF. This sequence joins TRBV28 and TRBJ1-5, with TRBD1 as a possible D gene (6 bases). This CDR3 has 17 residues. Germline V gives CDR1 MDHEN, CDR2 SYDVKM. Deletions cut 3 bases from V and 0 bases from J, with 15 bases between.